One sample yielded the 12 T cell receptor beta chains listed below, sequenced in a study of OX40 agonist ivuxolimab in advanced cancers. TCRdb's table, derived via immunoSEQ multiplex PCR, lists solely in-frame clones and lacks some. There are 90,000 or so clones in the sample; about 89% occur only once, and approximately 4% lies in the top ten. The sequencing used CD4+ or CD8+ T cells sorted from blood, collected in a trial of the OX40 agonist ivuxolimab. The receptors here all came from an adult with an advanced solid tumor such as melanoma, head and neck, liver or kidney cancer.

This rearrangement joins TRBV7-6 to TRBJ1-1; D possibly corresponds to TRBD1 (5 bases). From germline, CDR1 is SGHVS and CDR2 FNYEAQ. This CDR3 region has 16 residues. Trimming cost V 0 bases and J 3 bases, with 14 bases left between them. This CDR3 is CASSLARRGGDTEAFF. The CDR3 DNA sequence: TGTGCCAGCAGCTTAGCGCGTCGGGGGGGTGACACTGAAGCTTTCTTT.

The V gene is TRBV5-6, the J gene TRBJ2-3; TRBD2 matches 10 bases. From germline, CDR1 is SGHDT and CDR2 YYEEEE. V was clipped by 4 bases and J by 2 bases; unmatched bases: 10. The CDR3 is 17 amino acids. CDR3 sequence (DNA): TGTGCCAGCAGCCCACTCACCACTAGCGGGAACACAGATACGCAGTATTTT. It codes for CASSPLTTSGNTDTQYF.

This rearrangement joins TRBV10-3 to TRBJ2-2; D gene unclear. Germline CDR1 is ENHRY and CDR2 is SYGVKD. V was pared by 3 bases and J by 1 base, with 6 bases between. The CDR3 has 14 amino acids. The CDR3 sequence: CAISDNKNTGELFF. The CDR3 region has the DNA TGTGCCATCAGTGATAACAAGAACACCGGGGAGCTGTTTTTT.

The V gene is TRBV12-2, the J gene TRBJ2-1. TRBV12-2 is a pseudogene segment. CDR3 length: 11 amino acids. The CDR3 DNA sequence: TGTGCAAGTCGCTTTGACAATGAGCAGTTCTTC. Translation: CASRFDNEQFF.

The chain recombines TRBV14 with TRBJ2-5; no clear D gene. Trimming stripped 4 bases from V and 5 bases from J, with 23 bases between. Germline V lookup: CDR1 SGHDN, CDR2 FVKESK. The CDR3 consists of 17 residues. The CDR3 sequence: CASSPVLKGRLGETQYF. CDR3 DNA sequence: TGTGCCAGCAGCCCCGTGTTAAAGGGAAGGTTGGGGGAGACCCAGTACTTC.

This chain uses TRBV19 with TRBJ2-5; D may be TRBD1 (6 bases). V was trimmed by 3 bases and J by 0 bases, leaving 11 bases between them. Germline CDR1 reads LNHDA; CDR2 reads SQIVND (reference sequence). The CDR3 has 15 amino acids. The CDR3 DNA reads TGTGCCAGTAGTATCCAGGGACACTACCAAGAGACCCAGTACTTC. This codes for CASSIQGHYQETQYF.

The V gene is TRBV30, the J gene TRBJ1-4; D ambiguous. CDR3 length: 12 amino acids. The germline V gene has CDR1 GTSNPN and CDR2 SVGIG (reference sequence). V lost 3 bases and J 5 bases, leaving 7 bases between the germline ends. DNA for the CDR3: TGTGCCTGGAGCACTCGCAATGAAAAACTGTTTTTT. It specifies CAWSTRNEKLFF.

V is TRBV2 and J is TRBJ1-2; possible D gene TRBD1, 6 bases. Between the trimmed V and J ends, which lost 6 bases and 2 bases, there was a span of 13 bases. The CDR3 runs 14 residues. Germline lookup yields CDR1 SNHLY and CDR2 FYNNEI. This CDR3 is CASRRQALNYGYTF. CDR3 nucleotide sequence: TGTGCCAGCAGGAGACAGGCATTAAACTATGGCTACACCTTC.

In this sample, this clone turned up once. The rearrangement links TRBV27 to TRBJ2-7; D unresolved. The germline V and J ends were trimmed by 3 bases and 3 bases, with 6 bases remaining between them. The CDR3 has 12 amino acids. Looked up from germline, CDR1 is MNHEY and CDR2 is SMNVEV (reference sequence). The CDR3 region has the DNA TGTGCCAGCAGTTTCCTAGGCTACGAGCAGTACTTC. It codes for CASSFLGYEQYF.

The chain joins TRBV11-3 to TRBJ2-1; D may be TRBD2 (5 bases). The length of the CDR3 is 15 residues. The V end was cut by 3 bases, the J end by 3 bases, with 12 bases between. CDR1 and CDR2 (germline): SGHNT, YENEEA. The CDR3 here is CASSFQRGLYNEQFF. CDR3 sequence (DNA): TGTGCCAGCAGCTTTCAGCGAGGGCTCTACAATGAGCAGTTCTTC.

Only one count was recorded for this clone. J is TRBJ2-1 and V is TRBV18; 13 nucleotides align to TRBD2. The J segment lost 7 bases and the V segment lost 5 bases, leaving 5 bases of the junction unmatched. Looked up from germline, CDR1 is KGHSH and CDR2 is LQKENI. The CDR3 runs 15 residues. CDR3 in DNA: TGTGCCAGCTCAGAACTAGCGGGAGGGATGAATGAGCAGTTCTTC. Translated, it gives CASSELAGGMNEQFF.

V and J are TRBV9 and TRBJ2-1; TRBD1 aligns across 8 bases. This CDR3 is built from 15 residues. Germline V gene sequence: CDR1 SGDLS, CDR2 YYNGEE. V lost 0 bases to trimming and J lost 4 bases; unmatched junction nucleotides: 3. The CDR3 DNA reads as TGTGCCAGCAGCGTAGGGACAGGGATTTACAATGAGCAGTTCTTC. Protein sequence: CASSVGTGIYNEQFF.